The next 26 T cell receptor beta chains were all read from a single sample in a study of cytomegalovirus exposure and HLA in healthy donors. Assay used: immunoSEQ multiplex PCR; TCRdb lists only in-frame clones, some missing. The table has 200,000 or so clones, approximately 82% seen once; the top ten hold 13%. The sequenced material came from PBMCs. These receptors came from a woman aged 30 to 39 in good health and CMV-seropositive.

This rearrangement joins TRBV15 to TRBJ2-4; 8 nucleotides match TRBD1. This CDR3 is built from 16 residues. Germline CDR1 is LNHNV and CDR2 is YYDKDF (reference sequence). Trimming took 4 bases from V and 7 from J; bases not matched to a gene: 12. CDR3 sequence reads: CATSTIYRGMRNIQYF. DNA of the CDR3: TGTGCCACCAGCACAATCTACAGGGGGATGAGGAACATTCAGTACTTC.

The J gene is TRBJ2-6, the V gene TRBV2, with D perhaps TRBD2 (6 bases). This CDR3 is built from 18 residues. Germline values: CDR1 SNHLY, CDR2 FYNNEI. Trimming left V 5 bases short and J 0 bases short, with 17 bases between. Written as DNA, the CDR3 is TGTGCCAGCAGTTGGGAGGATCTACGTAGCTCTGGGGCCAACGTCCTGACTTTC. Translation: CASSWEDLRSSGANVLTF.

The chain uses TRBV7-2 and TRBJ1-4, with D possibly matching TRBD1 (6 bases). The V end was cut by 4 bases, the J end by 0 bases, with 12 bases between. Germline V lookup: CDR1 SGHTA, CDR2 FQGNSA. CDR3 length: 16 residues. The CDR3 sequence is CASSWGGGATNEKLFF. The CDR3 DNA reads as TGTGCCAGCAGCTGGGGGGGCGGTGCAACTAATGAAAAACTGTTTTTT.

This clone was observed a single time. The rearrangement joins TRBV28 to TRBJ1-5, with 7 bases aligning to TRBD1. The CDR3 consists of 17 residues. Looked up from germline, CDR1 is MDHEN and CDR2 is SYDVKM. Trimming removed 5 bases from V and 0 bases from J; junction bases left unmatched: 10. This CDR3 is CASSIGTAPYSNQPQHF. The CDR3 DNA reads TGTGCCAGCAGTATAGGGACAGCACCGTATAGCAATCAGCCCCAGCATTTT.

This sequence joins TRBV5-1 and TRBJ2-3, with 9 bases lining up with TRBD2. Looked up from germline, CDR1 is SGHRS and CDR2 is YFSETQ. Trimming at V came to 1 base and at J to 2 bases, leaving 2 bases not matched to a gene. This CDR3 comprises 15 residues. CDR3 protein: CASSLLAGTTDTQYF. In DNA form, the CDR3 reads TGCGCCAGCAGCTTGCTAGCGGGAACCACAGATACGCAGTATTTT.

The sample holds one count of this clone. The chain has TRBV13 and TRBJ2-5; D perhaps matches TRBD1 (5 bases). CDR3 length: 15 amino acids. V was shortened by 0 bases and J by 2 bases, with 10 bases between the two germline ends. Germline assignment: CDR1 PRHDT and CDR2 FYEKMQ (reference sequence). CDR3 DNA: TGTGCCAGCAGCTTAGGCGGCAGGGTACAAGAGACCCAGTACTTC. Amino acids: CASSLGGRVQETQYF.

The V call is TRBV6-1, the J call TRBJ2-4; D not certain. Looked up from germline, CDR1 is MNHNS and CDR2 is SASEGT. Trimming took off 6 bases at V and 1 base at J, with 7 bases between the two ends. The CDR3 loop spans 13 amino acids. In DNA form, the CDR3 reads TGTGCCAGCAGCGCGAGGGCCAAAAACATTCAGTACTTC. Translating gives CASSARAKNIQYF.

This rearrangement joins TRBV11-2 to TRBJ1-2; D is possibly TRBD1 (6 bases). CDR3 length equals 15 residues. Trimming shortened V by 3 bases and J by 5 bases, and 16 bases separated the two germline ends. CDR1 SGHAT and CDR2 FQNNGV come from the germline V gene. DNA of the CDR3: TGTGCCAGCAGCTTGATAGGGGGACCGGCGTATGGCTACACCTTC. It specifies CASSLIGGPAYGYTF.

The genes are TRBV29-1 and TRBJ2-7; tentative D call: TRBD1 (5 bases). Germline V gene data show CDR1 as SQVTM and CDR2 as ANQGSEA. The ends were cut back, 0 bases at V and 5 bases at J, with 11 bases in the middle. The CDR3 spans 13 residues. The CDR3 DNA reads TGCAGCGTTGAAGAGGGCAGGGTCGACGAGCAGTACTTC. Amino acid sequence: CSVEEGRVDEQYF.

CDR3: CASSTGLAGSNEQFF. The CDR3 nucleotides are TGTGCCAGCAGCACAGGACTAGCGGGTTCCAATGAGCAGTTCTTC. This chain connects TRBV7-6 to TRBJ2-1; TRBD2 agrees at 11 bases. The germline gives CDR1 SGHVS, CDR2 FNYEAQ. This CDR3 comprises 15 residues. After removal of 5 bases from V and 6 bases from J, the junction contained 6 bases not matched to a gene. Together with reference TRBV7-6 and TRBJ2-1, the CDR3 gives the full variable domain: GAGVSQSPRYKVTKRGQDVALRCDPISGHVSLYWYRQALGQGPEFLTYFNYEAQQDKSGLPNDRFSAERPEGSISTLTIQRTEQRDSAMYRCASSTGLAGSNEQFFGPGTRLTVL.

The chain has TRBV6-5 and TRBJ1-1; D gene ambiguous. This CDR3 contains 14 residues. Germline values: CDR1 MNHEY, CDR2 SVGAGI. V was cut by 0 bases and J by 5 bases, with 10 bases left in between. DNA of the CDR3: TGTGCCAGCAGTTACTCGAGGGAGTCTACTGAAGCTTTCTTT. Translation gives CASSYSRESTEAFF.

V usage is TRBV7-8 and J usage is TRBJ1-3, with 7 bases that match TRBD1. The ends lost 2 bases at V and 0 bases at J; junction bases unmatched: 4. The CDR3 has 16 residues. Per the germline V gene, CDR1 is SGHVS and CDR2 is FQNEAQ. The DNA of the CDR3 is TGTGCCAGCAGCTTATCCAGGGGGATCTCTGGAAACACCATATATTTT. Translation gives CASSLSRGISGNTIYF.

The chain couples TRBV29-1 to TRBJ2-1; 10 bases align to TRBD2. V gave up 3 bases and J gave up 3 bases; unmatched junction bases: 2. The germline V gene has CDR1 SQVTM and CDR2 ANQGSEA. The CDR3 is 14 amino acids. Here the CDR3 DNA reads TGCAGCGTTGATACTAGCGGGGTCTACAATGAGCAGTTCTTC. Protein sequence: CSVDTSGVYNEQFF.

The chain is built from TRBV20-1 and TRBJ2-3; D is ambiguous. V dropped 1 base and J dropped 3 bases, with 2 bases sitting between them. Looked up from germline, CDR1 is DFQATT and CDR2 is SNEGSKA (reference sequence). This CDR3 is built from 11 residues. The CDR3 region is CSARVTDTQYF. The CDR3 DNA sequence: TGCAGTGCTAGAGTAACAGATACGCAGTATTTT.

CDR3 in amino acids: CASSQRGYSGRVTYEQYF. The DNA for the CDR3 is TGTGCCAGCAGCCAGAGGGGCTATAGCGGGAGGGTAACCTACGAGCAGTACTTC. V gene TRBV7-8 combines with J gene TRBJ2-7; TRBD2 agrees at 11 bases. Germline CDR1 and CDR2: SGHVS and FQNEAQ. V trimming: 5 bases; J trimming: 2 bases; junction bases outside the gene matches: 14. This CDR3 spans 18 amino acids.

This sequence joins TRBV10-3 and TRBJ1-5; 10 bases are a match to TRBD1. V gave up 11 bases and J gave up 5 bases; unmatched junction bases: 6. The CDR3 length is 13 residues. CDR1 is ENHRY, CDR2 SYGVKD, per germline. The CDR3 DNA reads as TGTGCCGCGAGCGGGACAGGGGATCAGCCCCAGCATTTT. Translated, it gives CAASGTGDQPQHF.

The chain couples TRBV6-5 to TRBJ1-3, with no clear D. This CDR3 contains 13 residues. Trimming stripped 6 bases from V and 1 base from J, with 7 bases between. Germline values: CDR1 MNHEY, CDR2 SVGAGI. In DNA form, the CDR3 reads TGTGCCAGCAGGAGGTCGTCTGGAAACACCATATATTTT. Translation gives CASRRSSGNTIYF.

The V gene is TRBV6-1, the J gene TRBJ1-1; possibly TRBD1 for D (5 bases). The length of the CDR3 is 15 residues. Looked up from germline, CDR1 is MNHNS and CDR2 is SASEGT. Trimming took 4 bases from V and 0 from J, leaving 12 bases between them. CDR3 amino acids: CASSAEGHLNTEAFF. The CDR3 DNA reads TGTGCCAGCAGTGCAGAAGGACATTTGAACACTGAAGCTTTCTTT.

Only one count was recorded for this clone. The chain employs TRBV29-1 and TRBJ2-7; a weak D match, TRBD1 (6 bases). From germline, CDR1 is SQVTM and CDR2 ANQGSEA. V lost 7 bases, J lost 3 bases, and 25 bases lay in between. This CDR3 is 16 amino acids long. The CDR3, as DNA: TGCAGCGCCGTATCTACGACAGGTTTCCTAAACTACGAGCAGTACTTC. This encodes CSAVSTTGFLNYEQYF.

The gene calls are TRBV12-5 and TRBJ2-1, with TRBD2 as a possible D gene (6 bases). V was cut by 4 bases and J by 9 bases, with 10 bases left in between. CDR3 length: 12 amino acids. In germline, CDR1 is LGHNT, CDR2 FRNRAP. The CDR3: CASGSHGSEQFF. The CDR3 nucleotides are TGTGCTAGTGGTTCCCACGGGAGTGAGCAGTTCTTC.

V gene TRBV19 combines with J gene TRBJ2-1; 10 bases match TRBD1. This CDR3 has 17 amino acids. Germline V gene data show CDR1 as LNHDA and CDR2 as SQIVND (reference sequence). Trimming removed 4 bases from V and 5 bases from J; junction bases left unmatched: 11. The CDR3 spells CASSTSGGGQGNNEQFF. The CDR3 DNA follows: TGTGCCAGTAGTACCAGTGGGGGGGGACAGGGGAACAATGAGCAGTTCTTC.

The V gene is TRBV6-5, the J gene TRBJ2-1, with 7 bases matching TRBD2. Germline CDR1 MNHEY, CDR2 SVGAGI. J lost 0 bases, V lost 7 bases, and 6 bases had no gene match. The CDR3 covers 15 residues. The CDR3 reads CASKPTSVSYNEQFF. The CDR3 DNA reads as TGTGCCAGCAAACCTACTAGCGTCTCCTACAATGAGCAGTTCTTC.

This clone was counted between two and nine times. Here the CDR3 DNA reads TGTGCCAGCAGCTACACCTACGAGCAGTACTTC. It codes for CASSYTYEQYF. J is TRBJ2-7 and V is TRBV11-2; D gene uncertain. The V end lost 4 bases, the J end lost 2 bases, and 3 bases lay between the germline ends. Germline V gene data show CDR1 as SGHAT and CDR2 as FQNNGV. CDR3 length: 11 amino acids.

Here the CDR3 DNA reads TGTGCCAGCAGCCAAGTGGCCAGCACCGGGGAGCTGTTTTTT. Translating it yields CASSQVASTGELFF. The genes are TRBV7-3 and TRBJ2-2, with D hard to call. Looked up from germline, CDR1 is SGHTA and CDR2 is FQGTGA. This CDR3 contains 14 residues. Trimming left V 5 bases short and J 4 bases short, with 11 bases between.

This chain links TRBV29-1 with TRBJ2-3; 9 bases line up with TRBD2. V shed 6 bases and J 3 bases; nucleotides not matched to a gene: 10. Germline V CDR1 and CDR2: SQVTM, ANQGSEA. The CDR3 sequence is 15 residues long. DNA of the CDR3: TGCAGCGTCGACCTGTGGCGGGAGGGTACAGATACGCAGTATTTT. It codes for CSVDLWREGTDTQYF.

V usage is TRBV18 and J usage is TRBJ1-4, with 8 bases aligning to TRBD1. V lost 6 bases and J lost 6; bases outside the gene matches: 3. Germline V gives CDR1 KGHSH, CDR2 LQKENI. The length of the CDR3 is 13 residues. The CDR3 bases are TGTGCCAGCTCCAAGGACAGGGATGAAAAACTGTTTTTT. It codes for CASSKDRDEKLFF. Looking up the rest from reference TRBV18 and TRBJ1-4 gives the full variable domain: NAGVMQNPRHLVRRRGQEARLRCSPMKGHSHVYWYRQLPEEGLKFMVYLQKENIIDESGMPKERFSAEFPKEGPSILRIQQVVRGDSAAYFCASSKDRDEKLFFGSGTQLSVL.